This T cell receptor (beta chain) was recorded in a study of Graves' ophthalmopathy and Graves' hyperthyroidism (dated by TCRdb to between 2018 and 2020). Background for the entire study: Peripheral blood was collected at initial diagnosis, before any treatment. The study used TCR beta repertoire signatures to distinguish Graves' ophthalmopathy from Graves' hyperthyroidism and to predict progression to ophthalmopathy. In total, under 150 blood samples were TCR-sequenced: some 43 ophthalmopathy, over 70 hyperthyroidism and 17 hyperthyroidism-to-ophthalmopathy patients. To explore V-J signatures distinguishing ophthalmopathy from hyperthyroidism, a discovery set of 100 patients (fewer than 45 ophthalmopathy, over 55 stable hyperthyroidism) was enrolled. An independent validation cohort was composed of some 19 hyperthyroidism patients and about 17 patients who later progressed from hyperthyroidism to ophthalmopathy. In about six hyperthyroidism patients, T-cell repertoires of thyroid tissue and blood were compared. Following sampling, methimazole starting at 30 mg daily was administered to hyperthyroidism patients, and high-dose intravenous methylprednisolone was administered to ophthalmopathy patients. Study-wide findings and limitations: No statistical method was used to predetermine the sample size, and group allocation was not hidden from the investigators. In validation, the model predicted ophthalmopathy progression with roughly 68% sensitivity and around 72% specificity; 12 predicted patients were CT-confirmed with GO in a median of about 7.1 months. In cross-validation, the 13-signature model distinguished ophthalmopathy from stable hyperthyroidism with about 90% sensitivity and around 82% specificity, and in the test set the corresponding values were roughly 80% and 75%. Most expanded thyroid clonotypes with a frequency above 0.001 also appeared in blood, which suggests that blood repertoires may reflect the immune response in the thyroid.

A distance of 8 bases separates the germline ends of V and J, which lose 7 bases and 5 bases respectively. Including the terminal cysteine and phenylalanine, the CDR3 comprises 12 residues. Here the CDR3 DNA is all that survives: 36 bases in frame from base 1. CDR1 is given as LGHNA and CDR2 as YSLEER, both from the germline V gene. This clonotype occurred once. Which antigen it targets is not known. No much larger clonotype is one base removed from it; base qualities were not supplied. One read represents weak support. Hyperthyroidism was defined as stable when no progression to ophthalmopathy occurred within 18 months of follow-up. Hyperthyroidism patients were newly diagnosed, with disease duration under 2 months, and aged 18 to 65 years. Patients with other autoimmune diseases, uncontrolled infections, pregnancy or lactation were excluded from the study. Diagnosis was based on clinical symptoms, serum thyroxine, TRAb, thyroid ultrasound and orbital computed tomography. Ficoll-Paque density gradient centrifugation was used to isolate PBMCs from approximately 10 ml of fresh peripheral blood. Total RNA was extracted using Trizol reagent, and RNA quality was checked on an Agilent 2100 Bioanalyzer.

TCR beta CDR3 regions were amplified from RNA transcripts for repertoire sequencing. The first round of RT-PCR was done with HTBI primers and the Qiagen OneStep RT-PCR kit, and was followed by a second round of multiplex PCR, then size selection and purification. Libraries were sequenced on an Illumina HiSeq2000 using paired-end 100 bp reads. The authors' pipeline ran thus. SOAPnuke was used for read processing, and reads with adapters, uncalled bases, a mean Phred below 15, or no exact constant-primer or identifier match were discarded. COPE v1.2.5 was used to merge the high-quality paired reads. Each unique nucleotide sequence was treated as a clonotype, and MiTCR v1.1 was used to align the clonotypes to the IMGT TRB V, D and J references. Analysis was restricted to V-J combinations with a frequency above 0.0001, which covered roughly 99% of repertoires. A TCR clonal expansion and chaos score per V-J combination was defined as the ratio of F50 clonal expansion to chaos observed in the TCRdist matrix. Welch's t-statistics and random forest were used to reduce the features to about 12 V-J combinations, which were then used as input to a naive Bayes classifier. The similarity between thyroid and blood repertoires was quantified using the Morisita-Horn index. TCRdb redid the processing of the public reads, applying fastp at Q25 and MiXCR, and retained in-frame beta chains. Rows matching on CDR3 protein sequence are summarized as one entry with the most common DNA and genes. It is TCRdb's table, rather than the study itself, that gives the V and J calls and clone size. The sample yields about 39,000 distinct CDR3 sequences; approximately 46% were counted once. The ten largest make up approximately 25% of the sample.

Sequencing was done on a sample of peripheral blood. Recombination connected TRBV4-3 to TRBJ1-4; a tentative D match to TRBD1 spans 5 bases. This sequence originates from an adult woman with stable Graves' hyperthyroidism. The CDR3 protein: CASTGTNEKLFF. The DNA sequence follows: TGCGCCAGCACCGGGACGAATGAAAAACTGTTTTTT.